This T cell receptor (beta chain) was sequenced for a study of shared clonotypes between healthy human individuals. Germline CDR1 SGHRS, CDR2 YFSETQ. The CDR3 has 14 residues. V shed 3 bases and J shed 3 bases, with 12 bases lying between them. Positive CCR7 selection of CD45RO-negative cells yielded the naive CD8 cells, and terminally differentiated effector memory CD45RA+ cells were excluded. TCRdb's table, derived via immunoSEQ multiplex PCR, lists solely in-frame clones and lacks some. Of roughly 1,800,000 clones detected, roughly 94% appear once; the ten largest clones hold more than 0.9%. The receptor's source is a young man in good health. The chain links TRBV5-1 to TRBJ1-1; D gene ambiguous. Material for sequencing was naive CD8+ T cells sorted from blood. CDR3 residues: CASSSFTEDTEAFF. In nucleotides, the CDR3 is TGCGCCAGCAGCTCGTTCACAGAGGACACTGAAGCTTTCTTT.